Below, 7 T cell receptor beta chains from the same sample are listed, as sequenced in a study of T cells in Graves' hyperthyroidism and ophthalmopathy (dated by TCRdb to between 2018 and 2021). Receptor libraries were prepared by multiplex PCR. Sequencing took place on an Illumina HiSeq 2000. The TCR beta CDR3 regions were amplified from RNA transcripts. For the first round of RT-PCR on the TCR CDR3, the HTBI primer set was used together with the Qiagen OneStep RT-PCR kit. TCRdb redid the processing of the public reads, applying fastp at Q25 and MiXCR, and retained in-frame beta chains. Each CDR3 protein gets just one entry, which takes the most common genes and DNA from the rows behind it. The sample yields 80,000 to 100,000 distinct CDR3 sequences; roughly 37% were counted once. The ten largest make up roughly a tenth of the sample. Sequenced: peripheral blood or thyroid tissue (not recorded which). Source of these receptors: a woman aged 25 to 39 with Graves' hyperthyroidism.

This chain uses TRBV3-1 with TRBJ1-1; D possibly corresponds to TRBD1 (5 bases). With 8 bases removed from V and 5 bases from J, the gap between germline ends came to 24 bases. The CDR3 has 16 residues. CDR1 and CDR2 from the germline V gene are LGHDT and YNNKEL (reference sequence). CDR3 in DNA: TGTGCCAGCGGACCTTTAACAGGTCTGCGGGGGACTGAAGCTTTCTTT. Residues: CASGPLTGLRGTEAFF.

The table lists this clonotype with many counts. The chain is built from TRBV2 and TRBJ2-3; TRBD2 matches 7 bases. The V and J ends lost 9 bases and 0 bases, in that order; junction bases with no gene match: 3. Germline CDR1 is SNHLY and CDR2 is FYNNEI. This CDR3 has 13 residues. The CDR3, as DNA: TGTGCCAGTAAGCGGGATAGCACAGATACGCAGTATTTT. Its protein is CASKRDSTDTQYF.

Of note for this clonotype: The junction departs from the called germline gene at one end, perhaps through a read error. V is TRBV14 and J is TRBJ2-2; 7 bases agree with TRBD1. The CDR3 consists of 15 residues. CDR1 is SGHDN and CDR2 is FVKESK in the germline V gene. DNA for the CDR3: TGTGCCAGCAGTCAAGGACAGGCCTACACCGGGGAGCCGTTTTTT. Translated, it gives CASSQGQAYTGEPFF.

Comments on this clonotype: At one boundary the junction diverges from the germline segment, which might be a read error. J is TRBJ1-2 and V is TRBV7-8, with 7 bases identical to TRBD1. Germline loops: CDR1 SGHVS, CDR2 FQNEAQ. The CDR3 extends over 15 amino acids. The CDR3 spells CASSPGQRDGDGYTF. The CDR3 DNA reads as TGTGCCAGCAGCCCGGGACAGCGGGATGGTGATGGCTACACCTTT.

This clonotype was recorded at least ten times. This CDR3 reads CASKRVPGDPYEQYF. The CDR3 nucleotides read TGCGCCAGCAAACGTGTCCCGGGCGACCCCTACGAGCAGTACTTC. V and J are TRBV5-1 and TRBJ2-7; the D is unclear. The V gene lost 6 bases and the J gene lost 2 bases, with 18 bases spanning the gap. In germline, CDR1 is SGHRS, CDR2 YFSETQ. There are 15 residues in the CDR3.

Comments on this clonotype: A junction end diverges from the germline sequence, so it may reflect a read error. This chain connects TRBV2 to TRBJ1-2; TRBD1 is a possible D gene (5 bases). The CDR3 has 14 residues. CDR1 and CDR2 (germline): SNHLY, FYNNEI. DNA of the CDR3: TGTGCTAGCAGTTCGGGACGGACAAACTATGGCTACACCTTC. The encoded protein is CASSSGRTNYGYTF.

This clonotype was found many times. This chain joins TRBV10-2 and TRBJ1-2; D is uncertain. Looked up from germline, CDR1 is WSHSY and CDR2 is SAAADI. V was trimmed by 7 bases and J by 4 bases, leaving 13 bases between them. The CDR3 has 13 amino acids. The CDR3 sequence is CASTPRALYGYTF. The CDR3 DNA reads as TGCGCCAGCACCCCTAGGGCTCTCTATGGCTACACCTTC.